The TCR beta chain under discussion was sequenced for a study of OX40 agonist ivuxolimab in advanced cancers. Study-wide context: Males comprised approximately 81% of the group, whose mean age was approximately 61 years (range roughly 20 to 90). General study results and limits: CD4+ and CD8+ blood T cells expanded clonally by week 6 at 0.1 to 3.0 mg/kg. More expanded clones were seen, on average, in CD8+ T cells than in CD4+. Individuals who were partial responders at 0.1-3.0 mg/kg had clonal expansion that ranked among the lowest.

Concerning this clone: The antigen is unknown.

TCRdb keeps only in-frame clones here, not all; method: immunoSEQ multiplex PCR. The sample records around 76,000 clones, 70% to 90% being singletons. The germline V gene has CDR1 SGHTA and CDR2 FQGTGA. V dropped 1 base and J dropped 2 bases, with 11 bases sitting between them. The CDR3 is 15 amino acids. The source is an adult with an advanced solid tumor such as melanoma, head and neck, liver or kidney cancer. The starting material was CD4+ or CD8+ T cells sorted from blood, obtained in a trial of the OX40 agonist ivuxolimab. The chain links TRBV7-3 to TRBJ2-5; D ambiguous. CDR3 coding DNA: TGTGCCAGCAGCTTAAATCCTGACCCTCAAGAGACCCAGTACTTC. This gives the protein CASSLNPDPQETQYF.